These 8 T cell receptor beta chains originate from one sample sequenced in a study of prognosis after radiotherapy for stage I lung cancer. Amplification of TCR beta CDR3 from genomic DNA used two-round multiplex PCR. First-round PCR used primers specific to each TRBV and TRBJ gene. TCRdb reprocessed the multiplex PCR reads with MiXCR, giving one entry per CDR3 protein. The sample lists about 18,000 distinct CDR3 sequences, roughly 40% seen once, with roughly 43% in the top ten. This specimen was PBMCs, taken before or after stereotactic body radiation therapy (not recorded which). These receptors were collected from a donor aged 50 or older with non-small cell lung cancer.

This clonotype is judged medium-sized. The chain couples TRBV6-1 to TRBJ1-2; D is possibly TRBD1 (6 bases). Germline CDR1 MNHNS, CDR2 SASEGT. Between the trimmed V and J ends, which lost 1 base and 4 bases, there was a span of 13 bases. The CDR3 is made up of 15 amino acids. The chain's CDR3 is CASSEVWGGGYGYTF. CDR3 bases: TGTGCCAGCAGTGAAGTCTGGGGGGGCGGCTATGGCTACACCTTC.

A remark on this clonotype: A far more abundant clone sits one base away, making this likely a read error. J is TRBJ2-5 and V is TRBV6-2 or TRBV6-3, with TRBD1 matching over 7 bases. The CDR3 length is 14 residues. Germline V gene data show CDR1 as MNHEY and CDR2 as SVGEGT. The CDR3 bases are TGTGCCAGCAGCTCCGAAGGGGGCTTTGAGACCAAGTACTTC. Encoded protein: CASSSEGGFETKYF.

This clonotype came up many times. This chain joins TRBV10-3 and TRBJ1-2, with 9 positions matching TRBD1. The CDR3 is made up of 13 amino acids. From germline, CDR1 is ENHRY and CDR2 SYGVKD. V dropped 4 bases and J dropped 4; count of bases not matched to a gene: 1. The CDR3 loop is CAISGDRVYGYTF. The CDR3 DNA is TGTGCCATCAGTGGGGACAGGGTCTATGGCTACACCTTC.

This clonotype has ten or more counts. The chain is built from TRBV5-1 and TRBJ2-1; the match to TRBD2 covers 8 bases. The CDR3 extends over 16 amino acids. Looked up from germline, CDR1 is SGHRS and CDR2 is YFSETQ. Trimming removed 0 bases from V and 2 bases from J; junction bases left unmatched: 4. DNA for the CDR3: TGCGCCAGCAGCTTGGGGGGCGGGAGGACCTACAATGAGCAGTTCTTC. Translation: CASSLGGGRTYNEQFF.

This clonotype was detected many times. The chain combines TRBV11-2 with TRBJ2-5; no definite D call. CDR1 is SGHAT, CDR2 FQNNGV, per germline. Trimming removed 1 base at V and 3 bases at J, with 6 bases between. The CDR3 has 13 amino acids. CDR3 bases: TGTGCCAGCAGCTTAGGGTTAGAAGAGACCCAGTACTTC. This gives the protein CASSLGLEETQYF.

In this sample, this clonotype is medium-sized. This rearrangement joins TRBV27 to TRBJ2-7; 8 bases are shared with TRBD1. V shed 6 bases, J shed 4 bases, and the junction held 14 bases outside the gene matches. CDR1 and CDR2 (germline): MNHEY, SMNVEV (reference sequence). CDR3 length: 16 amino acids. This CDR3 is CASRLSPGTGIYEQYF. The CDR3, as DNA: TGTGCCAGCAGACTTTCTCCCGGGACAGGAATTTACGAGCAGTACTTC.

The CDR3 DNA follows: TGCGCCAGCAGACAGAGCTCCTACGAGCAGTACTTC. Residues: CASRQSSYEQYF. V gene TRBV5-1 combines with J gene TRBJ2-7; no firm D call. The length of the CDR3 is 12 residues. Germline CDR1 and CDR2: SGHRS and YFSETQ. Between the trimmed V and J ends, which lost 5 bases and 0 bases, there was a span of 6 bases. The entire variable domain, with the rest obtained from reference TRBV5-1 and TRBJ2-7, is as follows: KAGVTQTPRYLIKTRGQQVTLSCSPISGHRSVSWYQQTPGQGLQFLFEYFSETQRNKGNFPGRFSGRQFSNSRSEMNVSTLELGDSALYLCASRQSSYEQYFGPGTRLTVT.

On this clonotype: With a much larger clone just one base away, this may be a read error. Written as DNA, the CDR3 is TGCAGTGCTATCATAATGAGTGGCAATGAGCAGTTCTTC. This translates into CSAIIMSGNEQFF. The chain combines TRBV20-1 with TRBJ2-1; D is unclear. The CDR3 totals 13 residues. CDR1 and CDR2 from the germline V gene are DFQATT and SNEGSKA (reference sequence). With 4 bases removed from V and 6 bases from J, the gap between germline ends came to 13 bases.